Listed here are 2 T cell receptor beta chains from one sample, sequenced in a study of tumor and adjacent non-tumor tissue in lung cancer. The template was RNA from unsorted bulk tissue. More than 3 cm separated this lung sample from the edge of the tumor. Three rounds of nested PCR, following a modified ARM-PCR protocol, produced the TCRbeta library. TCRdb re-called the multiplex PCR reads with MiXCR, one entry per CDR3 protein. The sample gives 60,000 to 85,000 distinct CDR3 sequences, roughly three quarters of which show up once; under 55% is in the top ten. Sequencing was carried out using distant non-tumor lung tissue. All receptors come from a man in his sixties with non-small cell lung cancer.

Of note for this clonotype: At one end the junction does not follow the germline gene, possibly because of a read error. This rearrangement joins TRBV11-1 to TRBJ2-2; perhaps D is TRBD1 or TRBD2 (6 bases each). The CDR3 is made up of 14 amino acids. The germline V gene has CDR1 SGHAT and CDR2 FQDESV (reference sequence). Here the CDR3 reads CASSYTNGTGGLLF. CDR3 in DNA: TGTGCCAGCAGCTATACTAATGGCACTGGGGGGCTGTTGTTT.

As concerns this clonotype: At one end, the junction sequence differs from germline, possibly due to a read error. The chain uses TRBV20-1 and TRBJ2-3; perhaps TRBD2 as D (6 bases). This CDR3 contains 13 residues. In germline, CDR1 is DFQATT, CDR2 SNEGSKA (reference sequence). DNA of the CDR3: TGCAGTGCGCCTGGCGGGACCACATATACGCAGTATTTT. This encodes CSAPGGTTYTQYF.